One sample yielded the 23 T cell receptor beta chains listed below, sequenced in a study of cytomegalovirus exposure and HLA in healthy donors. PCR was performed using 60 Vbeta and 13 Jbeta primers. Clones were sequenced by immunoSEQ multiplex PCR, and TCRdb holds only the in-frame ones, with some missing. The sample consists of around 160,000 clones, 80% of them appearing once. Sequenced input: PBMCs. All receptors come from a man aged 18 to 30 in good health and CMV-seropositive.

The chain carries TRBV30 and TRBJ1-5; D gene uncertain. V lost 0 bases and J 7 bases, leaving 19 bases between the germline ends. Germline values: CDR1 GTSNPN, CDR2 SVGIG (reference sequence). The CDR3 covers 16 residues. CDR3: CAWSVRGMTVSQPQHF. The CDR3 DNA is TGTGCCTGGAGTGTGAGAGGGATGACGGTTAGCCAGCCCCAGCATTTT.

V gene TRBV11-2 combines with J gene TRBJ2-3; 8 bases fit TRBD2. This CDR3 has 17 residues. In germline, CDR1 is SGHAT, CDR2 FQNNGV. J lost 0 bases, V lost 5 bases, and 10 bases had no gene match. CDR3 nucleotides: TGTGCCAGCAGCCAACGGGGGGGCCCCACTAGCACAGATACGCAGTATTTT. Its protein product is CASSQRGGPTSTDTQYF.

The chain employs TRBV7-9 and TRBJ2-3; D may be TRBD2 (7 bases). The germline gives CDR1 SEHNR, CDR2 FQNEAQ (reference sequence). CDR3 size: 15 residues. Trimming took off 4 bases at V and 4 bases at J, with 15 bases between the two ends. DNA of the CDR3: TGTGCCAGCAGCTCGGGGGGCATGTACGCAGATACGCAGTATTTT. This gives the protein CASSSGGMYADTQYF.

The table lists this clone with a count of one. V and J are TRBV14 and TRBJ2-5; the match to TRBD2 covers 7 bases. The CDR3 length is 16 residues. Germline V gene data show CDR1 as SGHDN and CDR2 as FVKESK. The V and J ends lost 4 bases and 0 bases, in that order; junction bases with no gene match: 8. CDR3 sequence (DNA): TGTGCCAGCAGCCGCCGGGACTACCAGTACCAAGAGACCCAGTACTTC. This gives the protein CASSRRDYQYQETQYF.

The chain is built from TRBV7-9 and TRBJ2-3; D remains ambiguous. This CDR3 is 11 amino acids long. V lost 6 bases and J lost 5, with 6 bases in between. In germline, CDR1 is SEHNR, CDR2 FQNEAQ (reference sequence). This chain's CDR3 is CASRYRDTQYF. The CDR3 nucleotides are TGTGCCAGCAGATACAGAGATACGCAGTATTTT.

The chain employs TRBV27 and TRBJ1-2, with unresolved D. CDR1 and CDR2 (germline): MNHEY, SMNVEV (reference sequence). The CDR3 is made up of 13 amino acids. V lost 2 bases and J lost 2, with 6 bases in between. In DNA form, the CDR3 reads TGTGCCAGCAGTTTAAACAGCAACTATGGCTACACCTTC. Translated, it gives CASSLNSNYGYTF.

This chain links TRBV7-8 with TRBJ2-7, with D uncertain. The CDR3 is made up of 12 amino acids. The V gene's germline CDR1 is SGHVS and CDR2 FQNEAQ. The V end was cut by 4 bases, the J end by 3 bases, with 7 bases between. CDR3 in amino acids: CASSSPSYEQYF. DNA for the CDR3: TGTGCCAGCAGCTCACCCAGCTACGAGCAGTACTTC.

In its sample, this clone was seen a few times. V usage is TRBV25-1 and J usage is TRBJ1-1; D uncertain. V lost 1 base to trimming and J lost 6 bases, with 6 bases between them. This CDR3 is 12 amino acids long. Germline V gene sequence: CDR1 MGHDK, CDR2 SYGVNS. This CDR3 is CASSESKSEAFF. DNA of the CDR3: TGTGCCAGCAGTGAATCAAAATCTGAAGCTTTCTTT.

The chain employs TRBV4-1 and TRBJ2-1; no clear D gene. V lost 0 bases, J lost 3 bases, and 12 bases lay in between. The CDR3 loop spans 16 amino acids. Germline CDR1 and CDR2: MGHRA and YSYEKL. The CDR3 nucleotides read TGCGCCAGCAGCCAAGATCGAGATCCTCTCTACAATGAGCAGTTCTTC. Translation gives CASSQDRDPLYNEQFF.

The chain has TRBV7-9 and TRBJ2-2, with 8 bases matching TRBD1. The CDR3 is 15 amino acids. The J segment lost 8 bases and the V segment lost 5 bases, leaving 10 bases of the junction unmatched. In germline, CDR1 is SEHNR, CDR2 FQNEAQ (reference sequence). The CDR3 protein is CASSQPQGATGELFF. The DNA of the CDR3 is TGTGCCAGCAGCCAGCCCCAGGGGGCGACGGGGGAGCTGTTTTTT.

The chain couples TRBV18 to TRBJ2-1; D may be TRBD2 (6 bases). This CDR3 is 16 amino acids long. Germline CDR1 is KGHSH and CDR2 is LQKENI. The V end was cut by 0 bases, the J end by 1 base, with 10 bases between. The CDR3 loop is CASSPPIAVSYNEQFF. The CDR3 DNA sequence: TGTGCCAGCTCACCACCAATAGCGGTTTCCTACAATGAGCAGTTCTTC.

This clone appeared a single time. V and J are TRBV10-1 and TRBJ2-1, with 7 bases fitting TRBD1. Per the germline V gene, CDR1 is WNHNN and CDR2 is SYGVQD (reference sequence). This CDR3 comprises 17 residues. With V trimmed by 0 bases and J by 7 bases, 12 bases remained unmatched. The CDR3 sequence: CASSESGYAGGRNEQFF. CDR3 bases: TGCGCCAGCAGTGAGTCCGGTTATGCAGGGGGAAGGAATGAGCAGTTCTTC.

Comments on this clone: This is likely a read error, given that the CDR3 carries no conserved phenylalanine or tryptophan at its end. In DNA, the CDR3 is TGTGCCAGCAGCCCCCTACTAAGTGTTTCACCCCTCCACCTT. Protein product: CASSPLLSVSPLHL. The J gene is TRBJ1-6, the V gene TRBV7-2; D call uncertain. Germline V CDR1 and CDR2: SGHTA, FQGNSA. Trimming removed 5 bases at V and 9 bases at J, with 14 bases between. The CDR3 runs 14 residues.

The CDR3 protein is CASSPMTGSKAGNTIYF. The CDR3 DNA reads TGTGCCAGCTCACCAATGACAGGGTCCAAAGCGGGAAACACCATATATTTT. The rearrangement links TRBV18 to TRBJ1-3; 7 nucleotides agree with TRBD1. In germline, CDR1 is KGHSH, CDR2 LQKENI. The trim removed 2 bases at V and 4 bases at J, leaving 11 bases unmatched. The length of the CDR3 is 17 residues.

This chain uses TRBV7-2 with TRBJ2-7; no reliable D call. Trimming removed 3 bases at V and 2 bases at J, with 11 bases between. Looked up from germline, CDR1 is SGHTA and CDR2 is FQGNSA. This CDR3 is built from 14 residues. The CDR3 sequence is CASSFSVVPYEQYF. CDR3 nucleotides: TGTGCCAGCAGCTTCAGCGTAGTCCCCTACGAGCAGTACTTC.

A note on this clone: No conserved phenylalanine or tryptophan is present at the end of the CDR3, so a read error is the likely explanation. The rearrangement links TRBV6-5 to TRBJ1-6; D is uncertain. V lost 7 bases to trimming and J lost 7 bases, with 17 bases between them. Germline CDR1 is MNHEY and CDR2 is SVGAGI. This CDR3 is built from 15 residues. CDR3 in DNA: TGTGCCAGCAACTGGGGAGGGTCGTGGAATTCACCCCTCCACCTT. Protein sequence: CASNWGGSWNSPLHL.

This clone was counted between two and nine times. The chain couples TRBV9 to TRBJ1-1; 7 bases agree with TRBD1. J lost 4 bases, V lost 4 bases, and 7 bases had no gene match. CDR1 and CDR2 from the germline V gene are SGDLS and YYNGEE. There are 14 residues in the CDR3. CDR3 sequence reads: CASSSGTVGTEAFF. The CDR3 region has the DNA TGTGCCAGCAGCTCCGGGACAGTAGGCACTGAAGCTTTCTTT.

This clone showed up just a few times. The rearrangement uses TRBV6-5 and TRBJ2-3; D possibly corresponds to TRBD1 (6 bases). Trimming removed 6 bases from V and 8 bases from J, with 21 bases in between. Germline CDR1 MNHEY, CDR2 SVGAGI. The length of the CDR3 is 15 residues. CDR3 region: CASSLLVGVQGTQYF. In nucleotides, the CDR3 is TGTGCCAGCAGCTTACTAGTGGGGGTACAGGGTACGCAGTATTTT.

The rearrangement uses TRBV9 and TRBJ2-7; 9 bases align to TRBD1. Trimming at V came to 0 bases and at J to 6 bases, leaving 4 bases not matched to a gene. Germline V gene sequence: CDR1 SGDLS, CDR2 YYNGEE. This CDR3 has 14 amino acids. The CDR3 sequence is CASSVGDRAVEQYF. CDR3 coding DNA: TGTGCCAGCAGCGTAGGGGACAGGGCGGTCGAGCAGTACTTC.

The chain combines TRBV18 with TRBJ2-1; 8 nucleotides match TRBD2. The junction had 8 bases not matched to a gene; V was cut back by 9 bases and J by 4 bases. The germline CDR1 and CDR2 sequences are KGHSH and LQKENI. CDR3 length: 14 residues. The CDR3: CASSVAGLYNEQFF. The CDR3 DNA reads TGTGCCAGTTCCGTAGCGGGACTATACAATGAGCAGTTCTTC. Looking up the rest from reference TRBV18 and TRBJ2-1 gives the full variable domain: NAGVMQNPRHLVRRRGQEARLRCSPMKGHSHVYWYRQLPEEGLKFMVYLQKENIIDESGMPKERFSAEFPKEGPSILRIQQVVRGDSAAYFCASSVAGLYNEQFFGPGTRLTVL.

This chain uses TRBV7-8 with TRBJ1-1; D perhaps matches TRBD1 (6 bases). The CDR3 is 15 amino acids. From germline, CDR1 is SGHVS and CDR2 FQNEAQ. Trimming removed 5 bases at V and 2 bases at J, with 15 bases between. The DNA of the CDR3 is TGTGCCAGCAGCGTACTTGACAGGTTAAACACTGAAGCTTTCTTT. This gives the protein CASSVLDRLNTEAFF.

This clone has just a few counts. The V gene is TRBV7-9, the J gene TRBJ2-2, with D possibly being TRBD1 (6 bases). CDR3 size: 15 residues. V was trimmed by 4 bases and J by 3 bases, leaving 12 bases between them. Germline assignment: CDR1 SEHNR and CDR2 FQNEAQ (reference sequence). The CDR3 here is CASSSWTDYTGELFF. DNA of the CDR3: TGTGCCAGCAGCTCCTGGACAGATTACACCGGGGAGCTGTTTTTT.

The CDR3 region has the DNA TGCGCCAGCAGCCAAGGGACGGGGACAGGGATTCCGAACACTGAAGCTTTCTTT. Encoded protein: CASSQGTGTGIPNTEAFF. The chain couples TRBV4-1 to TRBJ1-1, with 9 bases identical to TRBD1. CDR1 is MGHRA and CDR2 is YSYEKL in the germline V gene. This CDR3 has 18 residues. V was clipped by 1 base and J by 1 base; unmatched bases: 10.